The next 19 T cell receptor beta chains were all read from a single sample in a study of cytomegalovirus exposure and HLA in healthy donors (dated by TCRdb to about 2017). Library creation used the immunoSEQ multiplex PCR assay. For the multiplex PCR, a mixture combining 60 forward primers for TCR Vbeta segments and 13 reverse primers for TCR Jbeta segments was used. TCRdb obtained this table from immuneACCESS and retained in-frame rearrangements with V and J assigned. These tables miss some clones; where compared with another copy, unresolved V genes account for less than half of the shortfall, and the remainder is unexplained. Within this sample are roughly 130,000 clones, with roughly 82% of them counted one time only. About 11% of the sample goes to the ten largest clones. The specimen was PBMCs. The receptors stem from a male donor in good health and CMV-seropositive.

This chain links TRBV29-1 with TRBJ1-1; 7 nucleotides line up with TRBD1. The V gene end was trimmed by 8 bases and the J gene end by 8 bases; junction bases not matched to a gene: 8. CDR3 length equals 11 residues. CDR1 SQVTM and CDR2 ANQGSEA come from the germline V gene. The CDR3 bases are TGCAGCTTTCCCCTGGACAGGGAAGCTTTCTTT. The encoded protein is CSFPLDREAFF.

V usage is TRBV14 and J usage is TRBJ1-1; D gene unclear. V was shortened by 2 bases and J by 2 bases, with 12 bases between the two germline ends. This CDR3 has 15 amino acids. CDR1 is SGHDN and CDR2 is FVKESK in the germline V gene. CDR3 region: CASSQYEGINTEAFF. CDR3 coding DNA: TGTGCCAGCAGCCAATATGAGGGTATTAACACTGAAGCTTTCTTT.

This chain links TRBV7-9 with TRBJ2-7; 9 bases match TRBD1. Germline V gene data show CDR1 as SEHNR and CDR2 as FQNEAQ (reference sequence). The CDR3 runs to 17 residues. J gave up 3 bases and V 6 bases, and 15 bases lay outside the gene matches. The CDR3 sequence: CASSRSDPGQGFYEQYF. The CDR3 nucleotides are TGTGCCAGCAGTAGATCGGATCCGGGACAGGGATTCTACGAGCAGTACTTC.

The V call is TRBV5-8, the J call TRBJ2-1, with 11 positions matching TRBD2. The CDR3 runs to 17 residues. Losses at the gene ends were 3 bases for V and 9 bases for J; bases not matched to a gene: 14. Germline V CDR1 and CDR2: SGHTS, YDEGEE. The DNA for the CDR3 is TGTGCCAGCAGCTCACCGACTAGCGGGACGGAGCATGGTGAGCAGTTCTTC. This encodes CASSSPTSGTEHGEQFF.

The chain couples TRBV4-3 to TRBJ2-3; 13 bases agree with TRBD2. CDR3 length: 19 residues. Germline values: CDR1 LGHNA, CDR2 YSLEER. Trimming cost V 0 bases and J 6 bases; bases outside gene matches: 12. The CDR3 sequence: CASSQDGGGTSGITDTQYF. For the CDR3, the DNA is TGCGCCAGCAGCCAAGACGGCGGCGGGACTAGCGGGATTACCGATACGCAGTATTTT.

The rearrangement joins TRBV18 to TRBJ1-5; maybe TRBD1 (5 bases). Trimming stripped 0 bases from V and 3 bases from J, with 12 bases between. The CDR3 sequence is 16 residues long. Looked up from germline, CDR1 is KGHSH and CDR2 is LQKENI. The CDR3 sequence: CASSPPGRDSNQPQHF. DNA for the CDR3: TGTGCCAGCTCACCACCGGGACGGGACTCCAATCAGCCCCAGCATTTT.

This clone was counted only a few times. The chain uses TRBV28 and TRBJ1-2; 10 nucleotides align to TRBD1. CDR1 is MDHEN and CDR2 is SYDVKM in the germline V gene. The CDR3 covers 13 residues. J gave up 6 bases and V 5 bases, and 3 bases lay outside the gene matches. This CDR3 reads CASSAGQGNGYTF. The DNA of the CDR3 is TGTGCCAGCAGTGCGGGACAGGGGAATGGCTACACCTTC.

The chain combines TRBV7-2 with TRBJ2-7; 10 bases map to TRBD2. The germline V gene encodes CDR1 SGHTA and CDR2 FQGNSA. J gave up 2 bases and V 1 base, and 5 bases lay outside the gene matches. The CDR3 is made up of 16 amino acids. Written as DNA, the CDR3 is TGTGCCAGCAGCTTAGAGGGGACTAGCGCCGCCTACGAGCAGTACTTC. Encoded protein: CASSLEGTSAAYEQYF.

This clone has only a few counts. This chain uses TRBV28 with TRBJ1-2, with 8 bases identical to TRBD1. This CDR3 contains 15 residues. J gave up 9 bases and V 1 base, and 10 bases lay outside the gene matches. Germline CDR1 MDHEN, CDR2 SYDVKM. The chain's CDR3 is CASSLSVDAGGSYTF. CDR3 nucleotides: TGTGCCAGCAGTTTATCAGTAGACGCAGGGGGCAGCTACACCTTC.

This clone was counted only a few times. The J gene is TRBJ2-3, the V gene TRBV21-1; TRBD2, the table's D call, lacks a check against the DNA. TRBV21-1 counts as a pseudogene. CDR3 length equals 17 residues. The CDR3 DNA reads TGTGCCAGCAGTCCTGAGATAACTGGAGGTTCCACAGATACGCAGTATTTT. Residues: CASSPEITGGSTDTQYF.

This sequence joins TRBV19 and TRBJ2-2; TRBD1 matches 8 bases. Trimming cost V 3 bases and J 0 bases; bases outside gene matches: 3. Germline V CDR1 and CDR2: LNHDA, SQIVND (reference sequence). This CDR3 contains 16 residues. This chain's CDR3 is CASSIRGQANTGELFF. CDR3 bases: TGTGCCAGTAGTATCCGGGGACAGGCGAACACCGGGGAGCTGTTTTTT.

This clone has only a few counts. This chain connects TRBV28 to TRBJ2-5; 9 bases are a match to TRBD1. J lost 5 bases, V lost 5 bases, and 15 bases had no gene match. The CDR3 has 17 amino acids. From germline, CDR1 is MDHEN and CDR2 SYDVKM. The CDR3 bases are TGTGCCAGCAGTACCGGGACAGGGTATGGGGCTGGGGAGACCCAGTACTTC. This codes for CASSTGTGYGAGETQYF.

The J gene is TRBJ2-4, the V gene TRBV27; 14 nucleotides align to TRBD2. V was clipped by 7 bases and J by 5 bases; unmatched bases: 16. Germline loops: CDR1 MNHEY, CDR2 SMNVEV (reference sequence). This CDR3 is built from 19 residues. This CDR3 reads CASKGWGTSGRSLQNIQYF. CDR3 nucleotide sequence: TGTGCCAGCAAAGGTTGGGGGACTAGCGGGAGAAGTTTGCAAAACATTCAGTACTTC.

The gene calls are TRBV28 and TRBJ2-7; 11 bases map to TRBD1. V dropped 6 bases and J dropped 7; count of bases not matched to a gene: 14. Germline assignment: CDR1 MDHEN and CDR2 SYDVKM. The CDR3 extends over 16 amino acids. CDR3 in amino acids: CASRRTGTGGRGEQYF. CDR3 DNA sequence: TGTGCCAGCAGGCGAACTGGGACAGGGGGGAGAGGGGAGCAGTACTTC.

The CDR3 sequence is CASSRGLAGSTEQYF. CDR3 DNA sequence: TGTGCCAGCTCCCGAGGACTAGCGGGATCGACAGAGCAGTACTTC. The genes are TRBV18 and TRBJ2-7, with 12 bases that match TRBD2. This CDR3 has 15 amino acids. Looked up from germline, CDR1 is KGHSH and CDR2 is LQKENI. J was trimmed by 7 bases and V by 6 bases; bases with no gene match: 10.

This clone was seen a few times. The genes are TRBV29-1 and TRBJ2-1, with a possible D match to TRBD1 (7 bases). This CDR3 has 15 residues. The V end was cut by 2 bases, the J end by 0 bases, with 11 bases between. Germline CDR1 and CDR2: SQVTM and ANQGSEA. CDR3 bases: TGCAGCGTTGAAAGGGGGGACAGCTCCTACAATGAGCAGTTCTTC. Translating gives CSVERGDSSYNEQFF.

This chain links TRBV5-1 with TRBJ2-5, with 7 positions matching TRBD1. V gave up 6 bases and J gave up 2 bases; unmatched junction bases: 7. The CDR3 contains 14 residues. Germline CDR1 SGHRS, CDR2 YFSETQ. CDR3 coding DNA: TGCGCCAGCACCACCGGGACAGTTCAAGAGACCCAGTACTTC. This encodes CASTTGTVQETQYF.

The V gene is TRBV9, the J gene TRBJ2-1; D unresolved. The CDR3 sequence is 14 residues long. Germline V gene data show CDR1 as SGDLS and CDR2 as YYNGEE. Trimming took off 4 bases at V and 3 bases at J, with 11 bases between the two ends. The CDR3 DNA reads as TGTGCCAGCAGCAGCCTGGGCCTCTACAATGAGCAGTTCTTC. This gives the protein CASSSLGLYNEQFF.

The chain joins TRBV19 to TRBJ2-5, with D perhaps matching TRBD2 (7 bases). V was trimmed by 5 bases and J by 3 bases, leaving 10 bases between them. CDR3 size: 13 residues. The V gene's germline CDR1 is LNHDA and CDR2 SQIVND (reference sequence). The CDR3 DNA follows: TGTGCCAGTAGTCAGGGGACTAAAGAGACCCAGTACTTC. Translated: CASSQGTKETQYF. The full variable domain, with the rest looked up from reference TRBV19 and TRBJ2-5, is DGGITQSPKYLFRKEGQNVTLSCEQNLNHDAMYWYRQDPGQGLRLIYYSQIVNDFQKGDIAEGYSVSREKKESFPLTVTSAQKNPTAFYLCASSQGTKETQYFGPGTRLLVL.